Included here is one TCR beta chain sequence, with context. Its specificity is unknown. This entry is derived from a study of T cell responses to AZD1222 COVID-19 vaccine. Some clones are missing from TCRdb's copy, which holds only in-frame ones; the method was immunoSEQ multiplex PCR. The table lists some 92,000 clones, more than 75% of them singletons. Study findings and constraints: Most donors were white British and more were female, and clonal diversity was possibly underestimated. Unmutated regions of variants are reportedly targeted by nearly half of spike-specific TCRs. Repertoires were collected only later (after the peak T cell response had occurred). CD4 TCRs linked to vaccination spanned spike, dominating at 160-218 and 743-854.

The CDR3 totals 15 residues. The germline gives CDR1 SGHRS, CDR2 YFSETQ. V gave up 4 bases and J gave up 3 bases, with 16 bases separating them. The V call is TRBV5-1, the J call TRBJ1-2; a possible D gene is TRBD1 (5 bases). Sequencing was performed on peripheral blood, taken on day 0 of MenACWY control vaccination. This receptor was identified in an adult in good health. The CDR3 sequence is CASSPTPEGDYGYTF. CDR3 nucleotides: TGCGCCAGCAGCCCAACACCCGAAGGGGACTATGGCTACACCTTC.